The sequence of this T cell receptor (beta chain) was determined in a study of cytomegalovirus exposure and HLA in healthy donors. Study findings and constraints: Later analysis identified several of the most significant clusters that appeared linked to common viral pathogens. From TCR beta sequences, most subjects' HLA-A and HLA-B alleles were reportedly predicted accurately. Apart from CMV serostatus, no immune exposure information was available.

60 Vbeta and 13 Jbeta primers were used in PCR. The assay was immunoSEQ multiplex PCR, and TCRdb's table has in-frame clones only and misses some. The sample holds about 190,000 clones, 60% to 80% seen once. V lost 6 bases, J lost 2 bases, and 10 bases stayed unmatched. The CDR3 sequence is 16 residues long. Germline CDR1 reads SNHLY; CDR2 reads FYNNEI. Concerning this clone itself: What it binds is not known.

Sample: PBMCs. This TCR was sampled from a woman younger than 30 in good health and CMV-seronegative. V and J are TRBV2 and TRBJ2-1; TRBD1 matches at 7 bases. CDR3 nucleotide sequence: TGTGCCAGCAGATTCTCCGGGACAGAACCCTACAATGAGCAGTTCTTC. This encodes CASRFSGTEPYNEQFF.